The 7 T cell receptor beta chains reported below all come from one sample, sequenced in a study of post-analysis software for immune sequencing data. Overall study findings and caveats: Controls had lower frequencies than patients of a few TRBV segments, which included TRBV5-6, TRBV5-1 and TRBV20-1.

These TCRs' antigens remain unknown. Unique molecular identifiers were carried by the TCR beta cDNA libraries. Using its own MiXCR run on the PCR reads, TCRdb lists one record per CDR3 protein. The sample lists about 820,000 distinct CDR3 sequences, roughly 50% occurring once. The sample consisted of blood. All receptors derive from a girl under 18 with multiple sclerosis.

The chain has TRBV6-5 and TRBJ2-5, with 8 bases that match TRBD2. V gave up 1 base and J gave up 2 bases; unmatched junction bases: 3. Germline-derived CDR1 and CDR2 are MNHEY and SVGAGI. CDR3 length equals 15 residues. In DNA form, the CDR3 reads TGTGCCAGCAGTTACTTAGCGGGGAGACAAGAGACCCAGTACTTC. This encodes CASSYLAGRQETQYF.

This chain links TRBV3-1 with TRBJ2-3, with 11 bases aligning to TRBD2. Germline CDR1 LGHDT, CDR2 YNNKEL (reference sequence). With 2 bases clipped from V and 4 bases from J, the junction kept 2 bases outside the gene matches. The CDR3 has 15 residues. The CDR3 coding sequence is TGTGCCAGCAGCCAATCGGGACTAGCGGCAGATACGCAGTATTTT. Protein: CASSQSGLAADTQYF.

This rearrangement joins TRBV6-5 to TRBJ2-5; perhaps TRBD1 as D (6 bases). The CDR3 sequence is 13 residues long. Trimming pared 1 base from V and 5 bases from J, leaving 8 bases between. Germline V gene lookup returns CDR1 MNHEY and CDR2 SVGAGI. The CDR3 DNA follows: TGTGCCAGCAGTTACTTTGGACAGGAGACCCAGTACTTC. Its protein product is CASSYFGQETQYF.

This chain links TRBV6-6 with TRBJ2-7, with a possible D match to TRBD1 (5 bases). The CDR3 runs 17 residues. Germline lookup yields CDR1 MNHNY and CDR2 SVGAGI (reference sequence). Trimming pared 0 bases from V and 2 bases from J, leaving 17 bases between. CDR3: CASSYSVPGAQTYEQYF. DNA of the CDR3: TGTGCCAGCAGTTACTCAGTCCCTGGGGCGCAAACCTACGAGCAGTACTTC.

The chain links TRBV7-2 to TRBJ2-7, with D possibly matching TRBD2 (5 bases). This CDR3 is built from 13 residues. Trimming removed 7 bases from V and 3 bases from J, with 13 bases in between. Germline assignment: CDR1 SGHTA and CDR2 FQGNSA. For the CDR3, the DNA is TGTGCCAGCATGAACGGAGGCGGCTACGAGCAGTACTTC. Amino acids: CASMNGGGYEQYF.

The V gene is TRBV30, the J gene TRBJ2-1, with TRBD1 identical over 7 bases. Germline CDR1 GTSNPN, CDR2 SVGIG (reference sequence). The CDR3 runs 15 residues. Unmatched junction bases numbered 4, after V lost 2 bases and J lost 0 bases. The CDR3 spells CAWSHRGRSYNEQFF. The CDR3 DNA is TGTGCCTGGAGTCACAGGGGCCGCTCCTACAATGAGCAGTTCTTC.

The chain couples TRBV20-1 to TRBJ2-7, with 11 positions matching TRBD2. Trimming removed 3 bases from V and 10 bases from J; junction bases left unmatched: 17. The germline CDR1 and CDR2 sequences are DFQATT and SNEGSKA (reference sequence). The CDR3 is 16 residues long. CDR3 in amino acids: CSASRVAGGLSKTQYF. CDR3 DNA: TGCAGTGCTAGTCGGGTAGCGGGAGGGCTTTCCAAAACCCAGTACTTC.